This T cell receptor beta chain stems from a study of early T cells in non-severe SARS-CoV-2 infection. In the study overall: Bulk RNA isolated from unsorted whole blood underwent sequencing; chains were not paired. Notes on the study in general: VDJdb matching skewed toward anti-spike CD8 responses, missing private and CD4 specificities.

This clonotype was observed a few times. Antigen specificity is unknown. Individual cDNA molecules each received unique molecular identifiers attached to them. TCRdb re-called the 5' RACE reads through MiXCR, storing one row per CDR3 protein. The table lists some 80,000 distinct CDR3 sequences, around 13% of them singletons. The CDR3 runs to 12 residues. V was pared by 3 bases and J by 1 base, with 3 bases between. The germline gives CDR1 ENHRY, CDR2 SYGVKD. This chain joins TRBV10-3 and TRBJ2-5, with D hard to call. The receptor was derived from an adult who was a healthcare worker with PCR-confirmed SARS-CoV-2 infection or an uninfected control (not recorded which). The sequencing sample was made of whole blood. In nucleotides, the CDR3 is TGTGCCATCAGTGACGGCCAAGAGACCCAGTACTTC. Translating gives CAISDGQETQYF.